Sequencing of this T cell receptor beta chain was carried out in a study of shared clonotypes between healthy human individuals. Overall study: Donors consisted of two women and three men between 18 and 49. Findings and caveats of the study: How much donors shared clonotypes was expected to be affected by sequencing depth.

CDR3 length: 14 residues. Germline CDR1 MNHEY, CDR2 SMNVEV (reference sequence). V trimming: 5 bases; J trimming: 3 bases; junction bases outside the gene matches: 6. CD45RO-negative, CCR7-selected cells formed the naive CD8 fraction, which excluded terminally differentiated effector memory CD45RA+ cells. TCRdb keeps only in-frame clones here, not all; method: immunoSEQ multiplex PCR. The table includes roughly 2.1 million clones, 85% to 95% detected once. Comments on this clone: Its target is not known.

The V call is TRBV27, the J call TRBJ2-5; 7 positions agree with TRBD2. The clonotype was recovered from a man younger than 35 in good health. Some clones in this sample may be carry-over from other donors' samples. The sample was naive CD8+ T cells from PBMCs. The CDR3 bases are TGTGCCAGCAGTCGACTAGCTTATGAAGAGACCCAGTACTTC. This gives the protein CASSRLAYEETQYF.